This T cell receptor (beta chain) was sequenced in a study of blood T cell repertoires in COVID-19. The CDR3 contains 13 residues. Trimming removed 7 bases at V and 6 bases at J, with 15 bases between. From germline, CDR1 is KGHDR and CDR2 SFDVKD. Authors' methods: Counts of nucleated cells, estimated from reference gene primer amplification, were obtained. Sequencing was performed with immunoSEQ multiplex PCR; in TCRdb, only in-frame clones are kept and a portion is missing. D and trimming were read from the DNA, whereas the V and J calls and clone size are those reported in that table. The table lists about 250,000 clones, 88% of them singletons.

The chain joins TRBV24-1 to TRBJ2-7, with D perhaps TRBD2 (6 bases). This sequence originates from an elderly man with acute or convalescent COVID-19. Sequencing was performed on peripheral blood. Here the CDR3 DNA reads TGTGCCACCAGCCGGGACTTCAAGGGCGAGCAGTACTTC. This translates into CATSRDFKGEQYF.